The T cell receptor (beta chain) under discussion was sequenced for a study of response to subunit inactivated influenza vaccine. Broader study findings: Few new T cells, the authors suggested, are recruited by each seasonal influenza vaccination.

TCRdb redid the calling of the RT-PCR reads with MiXCR, one entry per CDR3 protein. The sample carries roughly 500,000 distinct CDR3 sequences, approximately 16% recorded once. To note about this clonotype: The antigen is not known.

V lost 6 bases and J lost 4; bases outside the gene matches: 12. CDR3 length: 17 amino acids. The chain is built from TRBV12-3 or TRBV12-4 and TRBJ2-5; 12 bases map to TRBD1. The starting material was CD4+ T cells sorted from PBMCs, obtained roughly 24 months after vaccination. The TCR was taken from a man in his fifties or sixties who received an inactivated influenza vaccine. CDR3 DNA: TGTGCCAGCAGCCCTGGGGCCGGGACAGGGGGCGGAGAGACCCAGTACTTC. The encoded protein is CASSPGAGTGGGETQYF.